Sequencing of this T cell receptor beta chain was carried out in a study of cytomegalovirus exposure and HLA in healthy donors. Whole-study results and caveats: Among CMV-associated TCR beta chains, most appeared HLA-restricted in a later analysis.

The V and J ends lost 4 bases and 5 bases, in that order; junction bases with no gene match: 6. From germline, CDR1 is SGHVS and CDR2 FQNEAQ. The CDR3 is made up of 17 amino acids. Researchers ran the PCR with 60 Vbeta and 13 Jbeta primers. Authors' methods: In a later analysis, tens of millions of unique TCR beta chains included roughly 11 million shared by two or more donors. Generated by immunoSEQ multiplex PCR, the TCRdb table keeps only in-frame clones and is missing some. V, J and clone size derive from that table, while D and trimming were established from the DNA sequence. The sample lists about 140,000 clones; roughly 73% were seen once. While unrecorded immune exposures were likely, the donors were nominally healthy when sampled. On this clone: The antigen remains undetermined.

The sequence derives from a human donor in good health. The rearrangement joins TRBV7-8 to TRBJ2-2; the match to TRBD2 covers 14 bases. Sequenced material: PBMCs. The DNA for the CDR3 is TGTGCCAGCAGCTACACCAGGACTAGCGGGAGGACCGGGGAGCTGTTTTTT. Translating gives CASSYTRTSGRTGELFF.